The present T cell receptor (beta chain) was sequenced within a study of lymphopenia after photon versus proton radiotherapy. Study observations and caveats: Proton therapy kept repertoires fairly stable, unlike photons, which gained effector/memory cells. After the lymphocyte nadir, photon-treated repertoires showed oligoclonal expansion, especially of CD8+ Temra cells. Only patients who died were analyzed for survival; proton advantage is unproven.

Notes on this clone: The antigen is unknown.

This CDR3 is 13 amino acids long. Germline CDR1 and CDR2: SGHDT and YYEEEE. The V and J ends lost 2 bases and 5 bases respectively, with 10 bases between them. Method: immunoSEQ multiplex PCR; TCRdb's copy keeps in-frame clones and lacks some. Of more than 10,000 clones listed, roughly nine tenths are singletons. This material consisted of peripheral blood, taken from a patient treated with photon-based radiotherapy. The chain recombines TRBV5-6 with TRBJ2-5; D may be TRBD1 or TRBD2 (6 bases each). The origin of this receptor is a man in his sixties with pancreatic cancer. The CDR3, as DNA: TGTGCCAGCAGCTTACGGGGGCAGGAGACCCAGTACTTC. It translates to CASSLRGQETQYF.